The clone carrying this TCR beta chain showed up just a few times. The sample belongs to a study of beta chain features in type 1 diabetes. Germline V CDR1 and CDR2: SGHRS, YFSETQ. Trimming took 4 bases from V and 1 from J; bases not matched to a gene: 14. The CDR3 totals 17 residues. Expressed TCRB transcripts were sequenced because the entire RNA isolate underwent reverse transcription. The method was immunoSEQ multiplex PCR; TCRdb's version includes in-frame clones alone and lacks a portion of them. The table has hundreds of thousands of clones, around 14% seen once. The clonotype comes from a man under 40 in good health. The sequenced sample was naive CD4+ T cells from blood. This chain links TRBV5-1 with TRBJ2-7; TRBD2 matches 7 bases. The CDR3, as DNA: TGCGCCAGCAGCACCGCAGGGAGGGTTTCAGGTTCCTACGAGCAGTACTTC. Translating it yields CASSTAGRVSGSYEQYF.